This TCR beta chain was identified in a study of radiation and T cells in renal cell carcinoma (dated by TCRdb to 2019 to 2021). Regarding the complete study: The samples were drawn from a clinical trial, where primary renal cell carcinomas were treated with 15 Gy of stereotactic body radiation therapy and then removed by nephrectomy 4 weeks afterward. Across all 50 or so samples, 4,016,671 unique CDR3 nucleotide sequences, encoding 2,658,974 unique CDR3 amino acid sequences, were identified. In total, some 50 samples underwent TCR beta sequencing: roughly 25 tumors plus 27 peripheral blood samples. Overall study results and their limits: In blood, the top tumor clonotypes increased from baseline to 2 weeks after radiation and then shrank by 4 weeks, which suggests a temporary expansion of tumor-resident clones. Because the trial had a single-armed design, the trial could not examine how radiation dose or scheduling affected the TCR repertoire. Because pretreatment tumor biopsies were not available, the baseline intratumoral presence of clonotypes could not be determined. Tracking of blood repertoire dynamics stopped at about 27 days after treatment, with no follow-up past that point.

CDR3 length: 12 amino acids, cysteine to phenylalanine. The kept DNA is CDR3 alone, 36 bases in frame from the first base. The junction shows trimming of 4 bases on V and 4 bases on J, plus 5 bases between the germline ends. Taken from the germline V gene (reference sequence), the CDR1 and CDR2 loops are LNHDA and SQIVND. Following the manufacturer's recommendations, the immunoSEQ kit was used to generate TCR beta libraries from genomic DNA. To prepare the libraries, a first multiplex PCR with proprietary primers was run, followed by a second PCR that added unique barcodes, and a bead cleanup was done after each round. Each sample batch included a kit-provided positive control reaction and a negative control reaction. The final libraries were assessed on an Agilent 4200 TapeStation D1000 ScreenTape, pooled by volume, and quantified by qPCR. Sequencing was performed on an Illumina NextSeq500 with a MidOutput 150-cycle cartridge, and 156 Read1 and 15 Index1 cycles were run with kit custom primers. The pooled library was loaded at about 1 pM, and roughly 20% PhiX control was spiked in. The paper's processing steps were these. Vendor-processed data were analyzed in R, and a clonotype was defined as all T cells sharing the same CDR3 nucleotide sequence. In the clone abundance analyses, frequencies in each sample were normalized to that sample's 10,000 most abundant clones. Before analysis, public T cell clones were removed, and these numbered fewer than five per sample on average. Tumor-enriched and baseline blood-enriched clonotypes were defined by at least a 32-fold difference in abundance between compartments. A beta-binomial differential abundance model was applied to find clonotypes that expanded or contracted between blood time points. Tumor-blood repertoire similarity was measured with the Baroni-Urbani and Buser coefficient, and group comparisons used two-tailed Wilcoxon tests in R. TCRdb re-hosts the immuneACCESS table, in-frame sequences only. Its copies lack some clones; in the studies checked, an unresolved V gene accounts for under half of them, and the cause for the rest is not known. The V and J calls and clone size are taken from that table; D and trimming were inferred from the DNA. For this sample the table gives some 150,000 clones, of which 75% to 90% were detected only once. Approximately 24% of the sample goes to the ten largest clones.

The time point label here, explained by the study, means: baseline pretreatment blood. In the paper's terms, the treatment or condition label means: 15 Gy SBRT to primary tumor, nephrectomy 4 weeks later. To follow tumor-enriched clonotypes, peripheral blood was collected serially from radiation-treated patients at baseline and again at 2 weeks and 4 weeks after SBRT. Renal cell carcinoma with clear cell pathology was present in all patients. The QIAamp DNA Blood Mini Kit (Qiagen) was used to prepare genomic DNA for TCR sequencing. Samples were included in the analyses only if all quality control checks were passed. As concerns this clone: The target of this receptor is not known. Base qualities are not at hand, and no much larger clone is one base apart.

The rearranged chain carries TRBV19 and TRBJ1-3, with no confidently assigned D gene. Sequenced here: blood, sampled from a patient whose treatment included radiotherapy and nephrectomy. This TCR was recovered from a woman aged 45-65 years with renal cell carcinoma. Read as DNA, the sequence is TGTGCCAGTAGTAAAGGGGGAAACACCATATATTTT. It encodes CASSKGGNTIYF.